These T cell receptor beta chains were read from a single sample in a study of cytomegalovirus exposure and HLA in healthy donors. Some clones are missing from TCRdb's copy, which holds only in-frame ones; the method was immunoSEQ multiplex PCR. The sample contains roughly 190,000 clones, 86% of which appear only once. Sequences were obtained from PBMCs. The receptors derive from a woman aged 18-35 years in good health and CMV-seronegative. CDR3s include the opening cysteine and the closing phenylalanine or tryptophan. D genes are given only for firm matches. Expanded clones are given a class, and other clones once, few, many or no size at all.

d_call j_call clone_size v_call cdr3_aa cdr3_nt
NA TRBJ2-7 NA TRBV7-9 CASSLDPPGMDEQYF TGTGCCAGCAGCTTAGACCCTCCAGGGATGGACGAGCAGTACTTC
NA TRBJ1-2 NA TRBV6-1 CASSEGSPTGRYHYGYTF TGTGCCAGCAGTGAAGGTTCCCCAACAGGAAGGTATCACTATGGCTACACCTTC
NA TRBJ2-2 few TRBV19 CASSISSGELFF TGTGCCAGTAGTATCTCCTCCGGGGAGCTGTTTTTT
NA TRBJ1-3 NA TRBV28 CASTFGNTIYF TGTGCCAGCACCTTTGGAAACACCATATATTTT
NA TRBJ2-1 NA TRBV5-6 CASTLPGGAGNEQFF TGTGCCAGCACGCTGCCTGGCGGGGCGGGCAATGAGCAGTTCTTC
NA TRBJ2-1 NA TRBV10-3 CAISPTIYNEQFF TGTGCCATCAGCCCGACTATTTACAATGAGCAGTTCTTC
NA TRBJ2-5 NA TRBV6-5 CATYQGWQETQYF TGTGCCACCTATCAGGGGTGGCAAGAGACCCAGTACTTC
TRBD2 TRBJ2-3 NA TRBV5-1 CASTTSGGNTDTQYF TGCGCCAGCACAACTAGCGGGGGGAACACAGATACGCAGTATTTT
NA TRBJ2-2 once TRBV5-4 CASSSRLGGAGTGELFF TGTGCCAGCAGCTCGCGACTTGGGGGCGCGGGCACCGGGGAGCTGTTTTTT
TRBD2 TRBJ2-3 NA TRBV9 CASSVVSGSGSDTQYF TGTGCCAGCAGCGTAGTGAGCGGGAGCGGTTCGGATACGCAGTATTTT
TRBD1 TRBJ1-1 NA TRBV19 CASRNLDRGPEAFF TGTGCCAGTAGGAACTTGGACAGGGGACCTGAAGCTTTCTTT
TRBD2 TRBJ2-5 NA TRBV18 CASSPSGRRAGGLETQYF TGTGCCAGCTCACCAAGCGGGAGAAGAGCGGGGGGATTGGAGACCCAGTACTTC
NA TRBJ1-1 NA TRBV7-3 CASSPQSITLNTEAFF TGTGCCAGCAGCCCTCAAAGCATAACTCTGAACACTGAAGCTTTCTTT
TRBD1 TRBJ2-7 NA TRBV7-9 CASSLAGDRAYEQYF TGTGCCAGCAGCTTAGCGGGGGACAGAGCCTACGAGCAGTACTTC
TRBD2 TRBJ2-1 once TRBV9 CASSVGLAGGPPIYNEQFF TGTGCCAGCAGCGTAGGACTAGCGGGAGGGCCCCCAATCTACAATGAGCAGTTCTTC
NA TRBJ2-5 NA TRBV27 CASSFFRTRDLHF TGTGCCAGCAGTTTTTTTCGCACCCGGGACTTACACTTC
NA TRBJ1-2 NA TRBV28 CASSPPGGHGYTF TGTGCCAGCAGTCCCCCGGGGGGTCACGGCTACACCTTC
NA TRBJ1-1 NA TRBV6-1 CASSVGGDETEAFF TGTGCCAGCAGTGTAGGGGGTGACGAGACTGAAGCTTTCTTT
TRBD1 TRBJ1-4 once TRBV5-1 CASSLAGTGSEKLFF TGCGCCAGCAGCTTGGCTGGGACAGGGAGTGAAAAACTGTTTTTT
TRBD1 TRBJ2-7 NA TRBV7-7 CASSLGGTGGYEQYF TGTGCCAGCAGCTTAGGAGGGACAGGGGGCTACGAGCAGTACTTC
TRBD2 TRBJ2-1 NA TRBV7-8 CASSLGGLAGGRNNEQFF TGTGCCAGCAGCTTAGGGGGACTAGCGGGAGGGAGGAACAATGAGCAGTTCTTC
NA TRBJ1-2 once TRBV5-6 CASSLRTSRYNYGYTF TGTGCCAGCAGCTTGAGGACATCGAGATATAACTATGGCTACACCTTC
TRBD2 TRBJ2-3 once TRBV10-3 CAIGLAGAITQYF TGTGCCATCGGCCTAGCGGGAGCTATTACGCAGTATTTT
NA TRBJ1-4 NA TRBV30 CAWSGSGFNEKLFF TGTGCCTGGAGTGGCTCGGGGTTTAATGAAAAACTGTTTTTT
TRBD1 TRBJ1-6 NA TRBV19 CASSRDRHYNSPLHF TGTGCCAGTAGTAGGGACAGACACTATAATTCACCCCTCCACTTT
NA TRBJ2-3 NA TRBV19 CASRKKRVDTDTQYF TGTGCCAGTAGAAAAAAGAGGGTAGACACGGATACGCAGTATTTT
NA TRBJ1-1 once TRBV4-2 CASSLKTMNTEAFF TGTGCCAGCAGCCTCAAAACAATGAACACTGAAGCTTTCTTT